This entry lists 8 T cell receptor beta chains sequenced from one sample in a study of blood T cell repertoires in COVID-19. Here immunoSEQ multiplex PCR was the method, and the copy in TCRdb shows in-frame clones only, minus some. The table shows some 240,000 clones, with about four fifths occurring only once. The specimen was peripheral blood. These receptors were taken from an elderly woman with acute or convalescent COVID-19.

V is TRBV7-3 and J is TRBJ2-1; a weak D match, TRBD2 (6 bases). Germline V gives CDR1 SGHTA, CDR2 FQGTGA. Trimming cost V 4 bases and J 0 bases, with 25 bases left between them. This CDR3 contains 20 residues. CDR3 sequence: CASSYSPPGTSFTSYNEQFF. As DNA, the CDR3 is TGTGCCAGCAGCTATTCACCCCCCGGGACTTCTTTCACCTCCTACAATGAGCAGTTCTTC.

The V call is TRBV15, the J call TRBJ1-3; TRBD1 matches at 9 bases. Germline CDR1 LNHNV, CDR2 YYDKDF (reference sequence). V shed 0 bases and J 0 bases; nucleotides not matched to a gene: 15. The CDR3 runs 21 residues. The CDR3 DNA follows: TGTGCCACCAGCAGAGATCTTCCGACAGGGGGTAAAGGCAACTCTGGAAACACCATATATTTT. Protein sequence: CATSRDLPTGGKGNSGNTIYF.

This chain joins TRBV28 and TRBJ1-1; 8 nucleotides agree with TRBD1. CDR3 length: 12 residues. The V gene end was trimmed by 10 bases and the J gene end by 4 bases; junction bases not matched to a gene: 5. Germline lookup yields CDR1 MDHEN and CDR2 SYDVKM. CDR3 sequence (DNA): TGTGCCACCTGGACAGGGCCCACTGAAGCTTTCTTT. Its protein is CATWTGPTEAFF.

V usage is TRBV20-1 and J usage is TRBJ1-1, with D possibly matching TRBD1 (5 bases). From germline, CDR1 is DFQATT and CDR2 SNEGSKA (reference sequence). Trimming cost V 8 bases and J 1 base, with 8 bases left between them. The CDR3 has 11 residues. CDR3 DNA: TGCAGTTTTACAGGGAACACTGAAGCTTTCTTT. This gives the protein CSFTGNTEAFF.

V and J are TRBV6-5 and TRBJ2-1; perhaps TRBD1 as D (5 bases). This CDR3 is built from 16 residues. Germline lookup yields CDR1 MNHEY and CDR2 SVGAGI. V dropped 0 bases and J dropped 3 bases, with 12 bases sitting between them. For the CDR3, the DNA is TGTGCCAGCAGTTACTCGCTCCAGGGTGGCTACAATGAGCAGTTCTTC. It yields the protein CASSYSLQGGYNEQFF.

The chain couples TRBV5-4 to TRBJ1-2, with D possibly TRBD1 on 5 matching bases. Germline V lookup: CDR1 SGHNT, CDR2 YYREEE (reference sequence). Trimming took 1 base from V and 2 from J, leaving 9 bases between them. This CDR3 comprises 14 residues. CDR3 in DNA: TGTGCCAGCAGCTTGAGACAGCCCAACTATGGCTACACCTTC. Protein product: CASSLRQPNYGYTF.

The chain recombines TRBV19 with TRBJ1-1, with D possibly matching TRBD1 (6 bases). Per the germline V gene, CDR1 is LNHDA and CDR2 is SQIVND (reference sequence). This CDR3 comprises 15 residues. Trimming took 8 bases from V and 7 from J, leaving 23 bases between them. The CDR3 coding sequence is TGTGCCAGTTCGACATTCCCCGGACAGAGAATTGAAGCTTTCTTT. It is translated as CASSTFPGQRIEAFF.

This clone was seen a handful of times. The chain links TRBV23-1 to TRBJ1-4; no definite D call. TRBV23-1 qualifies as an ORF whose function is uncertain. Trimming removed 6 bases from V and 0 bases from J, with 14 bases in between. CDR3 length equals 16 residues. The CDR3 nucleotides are TGCGCCAGCAGACCACCTACAGCCGCAACTAATGAAAAACTGTTTTTT. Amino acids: CASRPPTAATNEKLFF.